The present T cell receptor beta chain was sequenced within a study of CD8 T cells in ankylosing spondylitis. A few counts support this clonotype. Its target is not known. Library preparation for TCR beta used quantitative 5'-RACE with molecular barcodes. TCRdb ran MiXCR on the 5' RACE reads and lists one entry per CDR3 protein. The sample contains 350,000 to 450,000 distinct CDR3 sequences, roughly 27% of which appear only once. The CDR3 contains 13 residues. Germline CDR1 reads GTSNPN; CDR2 reads SVGIG (reference sequence). The ends were cut back, 8 bases at V and 4 bases at J, with 15 bases in the middle. Study results and limitations: Disease-linked clones reportedly concentrated significantly in matched ankylosing spondylitis synovial fluid. Blood of patients with ankylosing spondylitis appeared to be characterized by a TCR beta motif of about eight highly homologous variants.

The chain has TRBV30 and TRBJ2-1; a weak D match, TRBD2 (6 bases). The sequence came from a male donor with ankylosing spondylitis. Source material: blood, either unsorted or a sorted T cell fraction (not recorded which). The CDR3 here is CAQHAGYYNEQFF. The CDR3 region has the DNA TGTGCCCAACATGCGGGATATTACAATGAGCAGTTCTTC.